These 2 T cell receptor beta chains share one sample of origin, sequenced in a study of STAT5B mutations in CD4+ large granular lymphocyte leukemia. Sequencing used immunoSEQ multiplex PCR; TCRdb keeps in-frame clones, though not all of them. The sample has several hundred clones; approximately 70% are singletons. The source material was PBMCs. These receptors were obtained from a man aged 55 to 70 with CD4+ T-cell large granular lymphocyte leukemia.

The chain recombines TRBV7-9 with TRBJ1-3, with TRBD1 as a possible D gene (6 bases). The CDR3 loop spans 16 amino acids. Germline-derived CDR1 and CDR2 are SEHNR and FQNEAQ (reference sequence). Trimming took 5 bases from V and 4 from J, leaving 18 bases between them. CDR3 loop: CASSPHGGAQGNTIYF. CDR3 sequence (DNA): TGTGCCAGCAGCCCCCATGGGGGGGCGCAAGGAAACACCATATATTTT.

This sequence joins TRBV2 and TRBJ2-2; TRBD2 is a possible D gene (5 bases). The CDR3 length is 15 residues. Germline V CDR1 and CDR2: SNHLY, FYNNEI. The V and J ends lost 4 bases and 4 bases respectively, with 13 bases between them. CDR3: CASSATTTGTGELFF. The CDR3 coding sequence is TGTGCCAGCAGTGCGACTACTACTGGCACCGGGGAGCTGTTTTTT.